Presented here are 32 T cell receptor beta chains from one specimen sequenced in a study of T cells in Graves' hyperthyroidism and ophthalmopathy. RNA transcripts provided the source from which TCR beta CDR3 regions were amplified. With the HTBI primer set, the TCR CDR3 went through a first round of RT-PCR. TCRdb used MiXCR to reprocess the multiplex PCR reads, holding one entry per CDR3 protein. The sample includes 300,000 to 450,000 distinct CDR3 sequences, around 14% of them seen just once. Sequencing used blood. The receptors come from a young woman with Graves' hyperthyroidism that later progressed to Graves' ophthalmopathy.

In this sample, this clonotype turned up many times. This sequence joins TRBV12-3 or TRBV12-4 and TRBJ1-2; 8 positions agree with TRBD1. The CDR3 has 15 amino acids. V lost 6 bases and J lost 8; bases outside the gene matches: 14. DNA for the CDR3: TGTGCCAGCAGCCTAAATCCGGGACAGGATCGGGGCTACACCTTC. It specifies CASSLNPGQDRGYTF.

This clonotype was found many times. V is TRBV28 and J is TRBJ2-2; D possibly corresponds to TRBD2 (6 bases). Germline lookup yields CDR1 MDHEN and CDR2 SYDVKM. This CDR3 has 18 amino acids. Trimming pared 2 bases from V and 7 bases from J, leaving 23 bases between. The CDR3 DNA reads TGTGCCAGCAGTTTAAGGGACTGGCAAACTCTAGGTGGCGGGGAGCTGTTTTTT. Translated: CASSLRDWQTLGGGELFF.

This clonotype was seen at least ten times. The chain employs TRBV27 and TRBJ2-5; possibly TRBD1 or TRBD2 for D (5 bases each). Per germline, CDR1 MNHEY and CDR2 SMNVEV (reference sequence). CDR3 length equals 14 residues. Between the trimmed V and J ends, which lost 3 bases and 5 bases, there was a span of 13 bases. The CDR3 nucleotides are TGTGCCAGCAGTTTTGCAGGGACGAGGGAGACCCAGTACTTC. Amino acids: CASSFAGTRETQYF.

There are many counts of this clonotype. The chain recombines TRBV6-2 or TRBV6-3 with TRBJ1-1; D possibly corresponds to TRBD1 (5 bases). Germline V lookup: CDR1 MNHEY, CDR2 SVGEGT. Trimming shortened V by 2 bases and J by 4 bases, and 11 bases separated the two germline ends. The CDR3 sequence is 14 residues long. The CDR3 DNA sequence: TGTGCCAGCAGTTACGGTACGGGGGGCACTGAAGCTTTCTTT. Translation gives CASSYGTGGTEAFF.

This clonotype was counted ten times or more. V is TRBV20-1 and J is TRBJ2-7; no reliable D call. In germline, CDR1 is DFQATT, CDR2 SNEGSKA (reference sequence). This CDR3 spans 15 amino acids. The ends were cut back, 6 bases at V and 6 bases at J, with 24 bases in the middle. The CDR3 protein is CSARRPIGEFREQYF. CDR3 DNA: TGCAGTGCCCGGCGGCCCATCGGAGAATTTCGCGAGCAGTACTTC.

For this clonotype: A much more abundant neighbour one base away suggests this may be a read error. The gene calls are TRBV4-2 and TRBJ1-5; D is uncertain. The CDR3 extends over 15 amino acids. Germline lookup yields CDR1 LGHNA and CDR2 YNFKEQ. V was trimmed by 3 bases and J by 7 bases, leaving 16 bases between them. CDR3 DNA sequence: TGTGCCAGCAGCCACAGTGGGAAGGGAACCCAGCCCCAGCATTTT. This sequence encodes CASSHSGKGTQPQHF.

This clonotype was found many times. The V call is TRBV15, the J call TRBJ2-5, with D possibly matching TRBD1 (5 bases). The V end lost 0 bases, the J end lost 2 bases, and 13 bases lay between the germline ends. This CDR3 is 16 amino acids long. CDR1 is LNHNV and CDR2 is YYDKDF in the germline V gene (reference sequence). The CDR3 sequence: CATSRESRVAQETQYF. For the CDR3, the DNA is TGTGCCACCAGCAGAGAATCCAGGGTGGCGCAAGAGACCCAGTACTTC.

CDR3 in amino acids: CASSVGTGPEANEQFF. The CDR3 DNA sequence: TGTGCCAGCAGCGTGGGCACGGGACCGGAGGCCAATGAGCAGTTCTTC. The gene calls are TRBV9 and TRBJ2-1; D possibly uses TRBD1 or TRBD2 (5 bases each). This CDR3 is 16 amino acids long. The ends were cut back, 2 bases at V and 6 bases at J, with 18 bases in the middle. Germline V gene sequence: CDR1 SGDLS, CDR2 YYNGEE.

This clonotype was seen many times. The chain couples TRBV5-1 to TRBJ2-7; TRBD1 matches 10 bases. The CDR3 spans 14 residues. Trimming at V came to 3 bases and at J to 3 bases, leaving 3 bases not matched to a gene. In germline, CDR1 is SGHRS, CDR2 YFSETQ. CDR3 amino acids: CASSSGTGDYEQYF. The DNA for the CDR3 is TGCGCCAGCAGCTCCGGGACAGGGGACTACGAGCAGTACTTC.

The table lists this clonotype with many counts. The chain recombines TRBV3-1 with TRBJ1-2, with D perhaps TRBD1 (5 bases). This CDR3 contains 14 residues. Germline V gives CDR1 LGHDT, CDR2 YNNKEL (reference sequence). The germline V and J ends were trimmed by 2 bases and 2 bases, with 9 bases remaining between them. CDR3 coding DNA: TGTGCCAGCAGCCAACAGGGCTGGAACTATGGCTACACCTTC. This translates into CASSQQGWNYGYTF.

This clonotype was seen many times. The V gene is TRBV20-1, the J gene TRBJ2-2, with 11 bases identical to TRBD2. The germline CDR1 and CDR2 sequences are DFQATT and SNEGSKA (reference sequence). The ends lost 6 bases at V and 1 base at J; junction bases unmatched: 4. CDR3 length: 15 amino acids. CDR3 in amino acids: CSAPGLAGNTGELFF. In DNA, the CDR3 is TGCAGTGCACCCGGACTAGCGGGGAACACCGGGGAGCTGTTTTTT.

This clonotype appeared many times. V and J are TRBV2 and TRBJ2-5; possibly TRBD1 for D (5 bases). Trimming stripped 6 bases from V and 3 bases from J, with 14 bases between. The CDR3 is made up of 14 amino acids. The germline gives CDR1 SNHLY, CDR2 FYNNEI. Here the CDR3 DNA reads TGTGCCAGCAGGACTTCAGGGAAGGAAGAGACCCAGTACTTC. Translated: CASRTSGKEETQYF.

This clonotype occurred a few times. The chain has TRBV5-8 and TRBJ2-7, with D possibly being TRBD1 (5 bases). The CDR3 runs to 18 residues. Deletions cut 4 bases from V and 0 bases from J, with 23 bases between. Per the germline V gene, CDR1 is SGHTS and CDR2 is YDEGEE. As DNA, the CDR3 is TGTGCCAGCAGCCCGGACATCTTCCCCCATGTGGACTCCTACGAGCAGTACTTC. Amino acids: CASSPDIFPHVDSYEQYF.

On this clonotype: A much more abundant neighbour one base away suggests this may be a read error. The rearrangement links TRBV2 to TRBJ2-1, with 9 bases identical to TRBD2. The J call may not be correct, given that the DNA end is closer to TRBJ2-7. CDR3 length equals 17 residues. Germline V gives CDR1 SNHLY, CDR2 FYNNEI. This CDR3 is CASSSTSGRPPDNEQYF. CDR3 coding DNA: TGTGCCAGCAGTTCGACTAGCGGACGCCCCCCTGACAATGAGCAGTACTTC.

This clonotype was detected ten times or more. This chain connects TRBV7-9 to TRBJ2-1; TRBD2 agrees at 10 bases. CDR3 length: 15 amino acids. Trimming cost V 5 bases and J 9 bases; bases outside gene matches: 10. Germline V CDR1 and CDR2: SEHNR, FQNEAQ (reference sequence). This CDR3 is CASSMSGRAYGEQFF. CDR3 in DNA: TGTGCCAGCAGCATGAGCGGGAGGGCTTATGGTGAGCAGTTCTTC. The full variable domain, its missing parts supplied by reference TRBV7-9 and TRBJ2-1, is DTGVSQNPRHKITKRGQNVTFRCDPISEHNRLYWYRQTLGQGPEFLTYFQNEAQLEKSRLLSDRFSAERPKGSFSTLEIQRTEQGDSAMYLCASSMSGRAYGEQFFGPGTRLTVL.

V and J are TRBV19 and TRBJ1-5; D is undetermined. The CDR3 spans 16 residues. The germline gives CDR1 LNHDA, CDR2 SQIVND (reference sequence). V lost 5 bases and J lost 2, with 16 bases in between. In nucleotides, the CDR3 is TGTGCCAGTAGTCCTCTTAATAGGGCGGGCAATCAGCCCCAGCATTTT. It codes for CASSPLNRAGNQPQHF. The full variable domain, its missing parts supplied by reference TRBV19 and TRBJ1-5, is DGGITQSPKYLFRKEGQNVTLSCEQNLNHDAMYWYRQDPGQGLRLIYYSQIVNDFQKGDIAEGYSVSREKKESFPLTVTSAQKNPTAFYLCASSPLNRAGNQPQHFGDGTRLSIL.

The table lists this clonotype with many counts. DNA for the CDR3: TGCAGTGCAACCGGGATAGCGGGGATTTCCTACGAGCAGTACTTC. This gives the protein CSATGIAGISYEQYF. The J gene is TRBJ2-7, the V gene TRBV20-1; 8 bases map to TRBD2. The CDR3 extends over 15 amino acids. Trimming removed 6 bases from V and 1 base from J; junction bases left unmatched: 11. The germline V gene encodes CDR1 DFQATT and CDR2 SNEGSKA (reference sequence).

As regards this clonotype: Being one base from a much bigger clone, this may be a read error. This chain uses TRBV6-9 with TRBJ1-5; TRBD1 agrees at 7 bases. This CDR3 spans 15 amino acids. Germline loops: CDR1 MNHGY, CDR2 SVAAGI. The CDR3 loop reads CASSSLMTGNQPRHF. Here the CDR3 DNA reads TGTGCCAGCAGTTCCTTAATGACAGGGAATCAGCCCCGGCATTTT.

The rearrangement uses TRBV20-1 and TRBJ2-5, with D maybe TRBD2 (5 bases). CDR1 DFQATT and CDR2 SNEGSKA come from the germline V gene (reference sequence). V dropped 0 bases and J dropped 4 bases, with 6 bases sitting between them. The CDR3 spans 12 residues. CDR3 DNA sequence: TGCAGTGCTAGAGAAGGAGGAGAGACCCAGTACTTC. This codes for CSAREGGETQYF.

The rearrangement links TRBV20-1 to TRBJ2-3; TRBD2 agrees at 15 bases. There are 15 residues in the CDR3. V was pared by 6 bases and J by 5 bases, with 6 bases of the junction left unmatched. Per germline, CDR1 DFQATT and CDR2 SNEGSKA (reference sequence). CDR3 amino acids: CSANGLAGGGDTQYF. The CDR3 bases are TGCAGTGCAAATGGACTAGCGGGAGGGGGAGATACGCAGTATTTT.

This clonotype was detected ten times or more. This chain connects TRBV10-3 to TRBJ2-2, with 7 bases matching TRBD2. The germline V gene has CDR1 ENHRY and CDR2 SYGVKD. This CDR3 has 16 residues. V shed 4 bases and J 4 bases; nucleotides not matched to a gene: 9. CDR3 residues: CAISALAEAGTGELFF. CDR3 DNA: TGTGCCATCAGTGCTCTAGCGGAGGCGGGCACCGGGGAGCTGTTTTTT.

V usage is TRBV7-9 and J usage is TRBJ2-2; TRBD1 is a possible D gene (5 bases). The V end lost 5 bases, the J end lost 4 bases, and 20 bases lay between the germline ends. In germline, CDR1 is SEHNR, CDR2 FQNEAQ (reference sequence). CDR3 length equals 17 residues. CDR3 nucleotide sequence: TGTGCCAGCAGCGGATTAAGGGGCAACGATGCCACCGGGGAGCTGTTTTTT. As protein: CASSGLRGNDATGELFF. The full variable domain, its missing parts supplied by reference TRBV7-9 and TRBJ2-2, is DTGVSQNPRHKITKRGQNVTFRCDPISEHNRLYWYRQTLGQGPEFLTYFQNEAQLEKSRLLSDRFSAERPKGSFSTLEIQRTEQGDSAMYLCASSGLRGNDATGELFFGEGSRLTVL.

CDR3 region: CASSQGPGEGTGELFF. Here the CDR3 DNA reads TGTGCCAGCAGCCAAGGCCCGGGGGAAGGTACCGGGGAGCTGTTTTTT. The chain employs TRBV14 and TRBJ2-2, with D perhaps TRBD2 (6 bases). The CDR3 has 16 amino acids. Trimming took 1 base from V and 5 from J, leaving 14 bases between them. Germline loops: CDR1 SGHDN, CDR2 FVKESK.

V gene TRBV4-3 combines with J gene TRBJ2-3; D not resolved. The V end was cut by 1 base, the J end by 2 bases, with 16 bases between. There are 17 residues in the CDR3. From germline, CDR1 is LGHNA and CDR2 YSLEER. This chain's CDR3 is CASSQGDPFSYTDTQYF. In nucleotides, the CDR3 is TGCGCCAGCAGCCAAGGCGATCCGTTTAGCTACACAGATACGCAGTATTTT.

In its sample, this clonotype was seen many times. V usage is TRBV11-1 and J usage is TRBJ2-1; 13 bases fit TRBD2. The germline V gene encodes CDR1 SGHAT and CDR2 FQDESV (reference sequence). The ends lost 5 bases at V and 6 bases at J; junction bases unmatched: 4. This CDR3 comprises 15 residues. The CDR3 region has the DNA TGTGCCAGCAGCCCTGGACTAGCGGGAGTCAATGAGCAGTTCTTC. It encodes CASSPGLAGVNEQFF.

This clonotype was observed a few times. The chain recombines TRBV5-1 with TRBJ2-1; 9 bases fit TRBD2. CDR1 is SGHRS and CDR2 is YFSETQ in the germline V gene. V shed 5 bases, J shed 0 bases, and the junction held 3 bases outside the gene matches. The CDR3 length is 15 residues. CDR3 in DNA: TGCGCCAGCAGGGGCGGGAGGGCCTCCTACAATGAGCAGTTCTTC. Protein: CASRGGRASYNEQFF. The full variable domain, rest sourced from reference TRBV5-1 and TRBJ2-1, is KAGVTQTPRYLIKTRGQQVTLSCSPISGHRSVSWYQQTPGQGLQFLFEYFSETQRNKGNFPGRFSGRQFSNSRSEMNVSTLELGDSALYLCASRGGRASYNEQFFGPGTRLTVL.

This clonotype was picked up many times. CDR3 coding DNA: TGTGCCTGGAGTCCCGGGACAGGGTACGGCTACACCTTC. This encodes CAWSPGTGYGYTF. The chain couples TRBV30 to TRBJ1-2, with TRBD1 matching 9 bases. Germline assignment: CDR1 GTSNPN and CDR2 SVGIG (reference sequence). The CDR3 loop spans 13 amino acids. V shed 2 bases, J shed 8 bases, and the junction held 6 bases outside the gene matches.

The rearrangement uses TRBV19 and TRBJ2-1; 11 nucleotides align to TRBD2. Trimming cost V 4 bases and J 6 bases; bases outside gene matches: 11. Per germline, CDR1 LNHDA and CDR2 SQIVND (reference sequence). The CDR3 loop spans 17 amino acids. CDR3 protein: CASSSGLAGWQGNEQFF. In nucleotides, the CDR3 is TGTGCCAGTAGTAGTGGACTAGCGGGCTGGCAGGGCAATGAGCAGTTCTTC.

Worth noting for this clonotype: A read error may explain this, as a much larger clone is one base away. The chain joins TRBV29-1 to TRBJ2-1; D is ambiguous. The J call may be in error: the DNA end matches TRBJ2-7 better. The CDR3 consists of 16 residues. The germline gives CDR1 SQVTM, CDR2 ANQGSEA. CDR3 DNA sequence: TGCAGCGTTGAGGGGTCGCACGGTCTCAGAAGCAATGAGCAGTACTTC. The encoded protein is CSVEGSHGLRSNEQYF.

The chain carries TRBV9 and TRBJ2-3; 10 positions agree with TRBD2. This CDR3 comprises 14 residues. Germline V gene sequence: CDR1 SGDLS, CDR2 YYNGEE. Trimming cost V 6 bases and J 10 bases; bases outside gene matches: 11. CDR3 nucleotide sequence: TGTGCCAGCACGTTTGGGCTAGCGGGAGTCCCGCAGTATTTT. Its translation: CASTFGLAGVPQYF.

As for this clonotype: Sequence at one end of the junction differs from germline and may be a read error. V usage is TRBV11-2 and J usage is TRBJ2-7; D unclear. The CDR3 loop spans 13 amino acids. From germline, CDR1 is SGHAT and CDR2 FQNNGV. This CDR3 is CASSQTSSYEQYF. The CDR3 DNA reads as TGCGCCAGCAGCCAGACCAGCTCCTACGAGCAGTACTTC.

For this clonotype: This likely traces to a read error, being one base from a far larger clone. V gene TRBV7-8 combines with J gene TRBJ2-7; D not resolved. CDR1 and CDR2 (germline): SGHVS, FQNEAQ. CDR3 length equals 11 residues. V shed 1 base and J shed 5 bases, with 3 bases lying between them. CDR3 sequence reads: CASSLDNEQYF. The CDR3 coding sequence is TGTGCCAGCAGCTTAGACAACGAGCAGTACTTC.